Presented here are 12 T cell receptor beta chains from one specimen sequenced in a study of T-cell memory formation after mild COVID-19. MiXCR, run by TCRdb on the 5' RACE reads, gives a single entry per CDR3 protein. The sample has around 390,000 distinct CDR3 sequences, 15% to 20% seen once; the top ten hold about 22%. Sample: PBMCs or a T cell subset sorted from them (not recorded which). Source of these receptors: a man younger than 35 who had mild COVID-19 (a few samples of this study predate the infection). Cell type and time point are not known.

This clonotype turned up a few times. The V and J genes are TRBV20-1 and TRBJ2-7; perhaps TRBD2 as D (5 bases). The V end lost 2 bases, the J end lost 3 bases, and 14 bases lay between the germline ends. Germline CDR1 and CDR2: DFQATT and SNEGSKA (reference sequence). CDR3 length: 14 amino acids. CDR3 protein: CSARQEALIYEQYV. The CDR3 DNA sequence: TGCAGTGCTAGACAGGAGGCCCTAATCTACGAGCAGTACGTC.

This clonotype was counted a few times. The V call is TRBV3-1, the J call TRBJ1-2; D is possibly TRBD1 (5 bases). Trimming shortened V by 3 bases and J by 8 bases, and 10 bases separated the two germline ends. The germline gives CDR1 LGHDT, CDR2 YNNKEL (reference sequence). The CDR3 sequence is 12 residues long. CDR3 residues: CASSHLGDGYTF. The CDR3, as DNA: TGTGCCAGCAGCCATCTGGGGGACGGCTACACCTTC.

The CDR3 loop is CASSYYRGGYTF. The CDR3 DNA reads TGTGCCAGCAGTTATTATCGAGGTGGCTACACCTTC. This sequence joins TRBV6-5 and TRBJ1-2; D unresolved. Germline CDR1 and CDR2: MNHEY and SVGAGI. Trimming took 3 bases from V and 7 from J, leaving 9 bases between them. CDR3 length: 12 residues.

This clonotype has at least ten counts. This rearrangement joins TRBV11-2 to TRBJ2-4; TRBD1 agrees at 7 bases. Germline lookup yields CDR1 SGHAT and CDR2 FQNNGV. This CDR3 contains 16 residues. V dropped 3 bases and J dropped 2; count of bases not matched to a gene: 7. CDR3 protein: CASSFDRVSTKNIQYF. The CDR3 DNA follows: TGTGCCAGCAGCTTTGACAGGGTTTCGACCAAAAACATTCAGTACTTC.

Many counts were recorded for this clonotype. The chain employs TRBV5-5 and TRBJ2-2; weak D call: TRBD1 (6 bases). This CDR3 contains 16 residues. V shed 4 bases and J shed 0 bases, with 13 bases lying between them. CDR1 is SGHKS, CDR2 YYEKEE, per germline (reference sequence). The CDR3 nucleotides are TGTGCCAGCAGCCTGGGTGGGGGCGCGAACACCGGGGAGCTGTTTTTT. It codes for CASSLGGGANTGELFF.

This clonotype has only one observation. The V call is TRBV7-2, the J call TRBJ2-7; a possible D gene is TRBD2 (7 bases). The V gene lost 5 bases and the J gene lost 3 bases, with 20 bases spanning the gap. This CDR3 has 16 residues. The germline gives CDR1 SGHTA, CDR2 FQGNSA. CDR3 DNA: TGTGCCAGCAGCCCCTGGGGGGGGCTGGTAAGCTACGAGCAGTACTTC. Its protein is CASSPWGGLVSYEQYF.

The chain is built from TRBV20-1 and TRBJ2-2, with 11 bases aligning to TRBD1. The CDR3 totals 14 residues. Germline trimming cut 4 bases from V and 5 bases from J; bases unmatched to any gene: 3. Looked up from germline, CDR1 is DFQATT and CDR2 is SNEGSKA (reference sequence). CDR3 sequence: CSATGTGGTGELFF. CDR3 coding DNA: TGCAGTGCTACCGGGACAGGGGGAACCGGGGAGCTGTTTTTT.

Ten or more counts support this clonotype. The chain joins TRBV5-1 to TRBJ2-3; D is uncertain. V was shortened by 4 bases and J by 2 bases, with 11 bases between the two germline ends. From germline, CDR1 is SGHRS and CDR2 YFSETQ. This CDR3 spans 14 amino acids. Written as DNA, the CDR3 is TGCGCCAGCAGCCTGAATAGCTACACAGATACGCAGTATTTT. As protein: CASSLNSYTDTQYF.

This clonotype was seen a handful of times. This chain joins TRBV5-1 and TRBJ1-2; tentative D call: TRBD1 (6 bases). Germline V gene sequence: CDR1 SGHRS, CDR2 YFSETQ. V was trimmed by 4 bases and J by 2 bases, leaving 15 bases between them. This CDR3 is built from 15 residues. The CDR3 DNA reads TGCGCCAGCAGCCCGGGGGGGGGCCCAAACTATGGCTACACCTTC. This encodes CASSPGGGPNYGYTF.

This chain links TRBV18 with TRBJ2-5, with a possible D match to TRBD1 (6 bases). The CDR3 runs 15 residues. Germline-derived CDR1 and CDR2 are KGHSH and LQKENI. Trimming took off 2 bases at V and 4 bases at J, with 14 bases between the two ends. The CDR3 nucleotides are TGTGCCAGCTCACCATTGGGGGCTGGTGGAGAGACCCAGTACTTC. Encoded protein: CASSPLGAGGETQYF.

Written as DNA, the CDR3 is TGTGCCAGTACCTACAGGTACACCGGGGAGCTGTTTTTT. Its translation: CASTYRYTGELFF. This chain links TRBV12-3 or TRBV12-4 with TRBJ2-2, with D tentatively TRBD1 (5 bases). V gave up 9 bases and J gave up 3 bases, with 11 bases separating them. The CDR3 extends over 13 amino acids.

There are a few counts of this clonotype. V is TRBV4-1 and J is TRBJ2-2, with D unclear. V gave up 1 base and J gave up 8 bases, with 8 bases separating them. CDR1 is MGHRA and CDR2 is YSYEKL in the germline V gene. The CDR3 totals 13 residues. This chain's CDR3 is CASSQVPEGELFF. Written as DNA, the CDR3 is TGCGCCAGCAGCCAAGTTCCGGAGGGGGAGCTGTTTTTT.